This TCR beta chain was found in a study of OX40 agonist ivuxolimab in advanced cancers. Regarding the complete study: Ivuxolimab, which targeted the costimulatory receptor OX40 (CD134), was an agonistic, fully human IgG2 monoclonal antibody. Intravenous ivuxolimab was administered to patients every 2 weeks at six dose levels: 0.01, 0.1, 0.3, 1.5, 3 and 10 mg/kg. Of the approximately 54 patients in dose escalation, about 20 had hepatocellular carcinoma, some 15 had melanoma, 9 had renal cell carcinoma and 9 had head and neck cancer. The dose-escalation cohort was roughly 83% male with a mean age of approximately 59 years, ranging from about 20 to 85. Prior anti-PD-1, anti-PD-L1 or anti-CTLA-4 therapy was permitted, and checkpoint inhibitors had been received by roughly 40% of dose-escalation patients. Three dose-escalation patients achieved partial responses, one with hepatocellular carcinoma and two with cutaneous melanoma. The purpose of peripheral TCRbeta sequencing was to test whether ivuxolimab changed TCR sequence diversity and led to clonal T-cell expansion. The paper describes the monotherapy dose-escalation part (N ≈ 50 patients) of the phase I trial of ivuxolimab. Overall study outcomes, separate from this receptor: After ivuxolimab, more expanded clones were found on average in CD8+ T cells than in CD4+ T cells. At doses from 0.1 to 3.0 mg/kg, clonal expansion was seen in both CD4+ and CD8+ blood T cells between baseline and week 6. In the 0.1-3.0 mg/kg groups, partial responders had among the lowest normalized peripheral clonal expansion, particularly in CD8+ T cells. The antigen specificity of the clonally expanded peripheral T cells was not determined. Low levels of normalized T-cell clonal expansion were also seen in some patients who did not respond.

V and J lose 8 bases and 7 bases, and a span of 17 bases separates them. The CDR3 numbers 13 residues from cysteine through phenylalanine. This entry keeps only the CDR3 DNA: 39 bases, framed from base 1. The germline V gene (reference sequence) yields LNHDA for CDR1 and SQIVND for CDR2. Concerning this clone itself: Its antigen specificity is not known. Base qualities are not at hand, and no much larger clone is one base apart.

For sequencing of the TCRbeta CDR3 region, genomic DNA was extracted from the sorted cells. TCRbeta CDR3 regions were sequenced using the immunoSEQ Assay. TCRdb retrieved this table from immuneACCESS and kept in-frame rearrangements only. Not all clones are present; in checked studies, unresolved V genes account for under half, and no reason is known for the remainder. This sample lists around 99,000 clones; almost 90% were detected once. The top ten clones comprise about 0.16% of the sample. The trial excluded patients who had a history of autoimmune disease or who were on systemic immunosuppression. Peripheral blood for TCR sequencing was drawn from every dose cohort at baseline, at cycle 4 day 1 and at cycle 7 day 1. The samples were taken from a phase I, first-in-human, multicenter, open-label dose-escalation trial of ivuxolimab. Adults with locally advanced or metastatic head and neck squamous cell, hepatocellular, melanoma or renal cell carcinoma were enrolled in the trial. CD4+ and CD8+ T cells were sorted separately from peripheral blood before TCR sequencing.

This receptor was identified in an adult with an advanced solid tumor such as melanoma, head and neck, liver or kidney cancer. The sequence links TRBV19 to TRBJ1-1; the D gene cannot be named for sure. Source: CD4+ or CD8+ T cells sorted from blood, taken in a trial of the OX40 agonist ivuxolimab. This receptor carries the CDR3 CASRAGSTIEAFF. The base sequence is TGTGCCAGTCGGGCCGGTTCAACCATTGAAGCTTTCTTT.